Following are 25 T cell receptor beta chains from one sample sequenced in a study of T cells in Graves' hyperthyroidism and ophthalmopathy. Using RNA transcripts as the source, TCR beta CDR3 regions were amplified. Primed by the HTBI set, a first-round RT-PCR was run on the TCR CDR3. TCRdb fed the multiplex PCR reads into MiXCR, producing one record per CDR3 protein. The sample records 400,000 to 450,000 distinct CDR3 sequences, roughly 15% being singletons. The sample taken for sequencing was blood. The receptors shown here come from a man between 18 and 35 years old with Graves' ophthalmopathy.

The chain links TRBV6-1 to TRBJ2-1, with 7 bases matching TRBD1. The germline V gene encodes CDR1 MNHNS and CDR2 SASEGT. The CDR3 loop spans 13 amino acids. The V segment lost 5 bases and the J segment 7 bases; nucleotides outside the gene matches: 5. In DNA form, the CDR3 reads TGTGCCAGCAGTTTGACAGGGTTTAATGAGCAGTTCTTC. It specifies CASSLTGFNEQFF.

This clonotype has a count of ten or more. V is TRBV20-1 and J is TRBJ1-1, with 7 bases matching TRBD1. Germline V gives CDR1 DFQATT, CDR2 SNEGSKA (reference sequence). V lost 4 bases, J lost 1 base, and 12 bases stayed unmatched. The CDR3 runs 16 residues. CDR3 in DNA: TGCAGTGCTAAAGCAGGTTACGGACAGGCGAACACTGAAGCTTTCTTT. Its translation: CSAKAGYGQANTEAFF.

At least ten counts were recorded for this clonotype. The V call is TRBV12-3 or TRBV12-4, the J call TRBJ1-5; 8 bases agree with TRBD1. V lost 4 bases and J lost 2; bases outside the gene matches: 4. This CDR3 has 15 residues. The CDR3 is CASSSTGGGNQPQHF. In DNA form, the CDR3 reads TGTGCCAGCAGTTCCACAGGGGGAGGCAATCAGCCCCAGCATTTT.

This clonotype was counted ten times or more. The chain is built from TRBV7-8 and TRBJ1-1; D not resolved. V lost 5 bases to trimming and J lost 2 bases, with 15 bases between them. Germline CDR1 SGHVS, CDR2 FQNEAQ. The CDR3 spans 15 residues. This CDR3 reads CASSPVLGENTEAFF. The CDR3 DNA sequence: TGTGCCAGCAGCCCAGTCCTAGGCGAAAACACTGAAGCTTTCTTT.

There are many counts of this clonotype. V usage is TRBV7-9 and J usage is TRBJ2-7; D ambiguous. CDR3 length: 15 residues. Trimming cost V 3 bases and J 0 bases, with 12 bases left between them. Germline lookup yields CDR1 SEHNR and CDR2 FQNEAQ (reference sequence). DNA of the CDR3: TGTGCCAGCAGCTTGGGCCCCGCGCCCTCCTACGAGCAGTACTTC. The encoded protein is CASSLGPAPSYEQYF. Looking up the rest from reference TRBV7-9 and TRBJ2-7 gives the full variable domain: DTGVSQNPRHKITKRGQNVTFRCDPISEHNRLYWYRQTLGQGPEFLTYFQNEAQLEKSRLLSDRFSAERPKGSFSTLEIQRTEQGDSAMYLCASSLGPAPSYEQYFGPGTRLTVT.

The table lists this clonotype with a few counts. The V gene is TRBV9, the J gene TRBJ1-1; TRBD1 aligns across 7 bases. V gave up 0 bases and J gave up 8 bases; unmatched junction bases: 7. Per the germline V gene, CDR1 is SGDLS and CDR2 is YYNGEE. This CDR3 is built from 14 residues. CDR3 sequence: CASSVVPDRQEAFF. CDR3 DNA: TGTGCCAGCAGCGTAGTCCCGGACAGGCAAGAAGCTTTCTTT. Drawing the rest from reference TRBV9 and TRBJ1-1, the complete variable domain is DSGVTQTPKHLITATGQRVTLRCSPRSGDLSVYWYQQSLDQGLQFLIQYYNGEERAKGNILERFSAQQFPDLHSELNLSSLELGDSALYFCASSVVPDRQEAFFGQGTRLTVV.

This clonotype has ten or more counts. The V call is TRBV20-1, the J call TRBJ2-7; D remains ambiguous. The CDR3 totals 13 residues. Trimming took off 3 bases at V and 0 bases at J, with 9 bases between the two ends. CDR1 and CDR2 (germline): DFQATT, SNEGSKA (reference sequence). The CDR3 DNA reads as TGCAGTGCTAGGGGTTTGAGCTCCTACGAGCAGTACTTC. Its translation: CSARGLSSYEQYF.

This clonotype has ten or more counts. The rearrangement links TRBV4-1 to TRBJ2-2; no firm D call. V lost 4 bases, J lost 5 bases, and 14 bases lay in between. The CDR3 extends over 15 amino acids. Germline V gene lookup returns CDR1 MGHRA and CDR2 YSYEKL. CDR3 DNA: TGCGCCAGCAGCCGCACTGAGACCGTTACCGGGGAGCTGTTTTTT. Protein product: CASSRTETVTGELFF.

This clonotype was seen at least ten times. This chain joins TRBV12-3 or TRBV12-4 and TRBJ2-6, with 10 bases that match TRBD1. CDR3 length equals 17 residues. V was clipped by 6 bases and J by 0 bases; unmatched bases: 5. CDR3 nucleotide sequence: TGTGCCAGCAGCCTGACAGGGGGCTTCTCTGGGGCCAACGTCCTGACTTTC. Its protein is CASSLTGGFSGANVLTF.

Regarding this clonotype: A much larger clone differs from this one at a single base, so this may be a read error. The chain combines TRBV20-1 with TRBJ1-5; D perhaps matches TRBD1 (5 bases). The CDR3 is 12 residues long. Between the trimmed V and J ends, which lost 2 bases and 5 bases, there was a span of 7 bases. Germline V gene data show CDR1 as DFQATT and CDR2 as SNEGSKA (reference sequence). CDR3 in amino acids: CSARRGDQPQHF. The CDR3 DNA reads TGCAGTGCTAGACGGGGGGATCAGCCCCAGCATTTT.

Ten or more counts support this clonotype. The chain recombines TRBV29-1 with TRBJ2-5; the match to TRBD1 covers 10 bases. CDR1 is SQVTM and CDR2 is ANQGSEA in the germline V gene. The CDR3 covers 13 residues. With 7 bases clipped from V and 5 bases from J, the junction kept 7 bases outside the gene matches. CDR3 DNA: TGCAGCGGGCTGACAGGGGGCGGTGAGACCCAGTACTTC. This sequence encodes CSGLTGGGETQYF.

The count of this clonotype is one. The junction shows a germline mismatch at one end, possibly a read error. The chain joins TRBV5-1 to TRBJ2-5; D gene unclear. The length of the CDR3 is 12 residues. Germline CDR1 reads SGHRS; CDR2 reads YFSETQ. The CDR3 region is CASTQDQETHYF. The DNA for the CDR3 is TGCGCCAGCACTCAGGACCAAGAGACCCACTACTTC.

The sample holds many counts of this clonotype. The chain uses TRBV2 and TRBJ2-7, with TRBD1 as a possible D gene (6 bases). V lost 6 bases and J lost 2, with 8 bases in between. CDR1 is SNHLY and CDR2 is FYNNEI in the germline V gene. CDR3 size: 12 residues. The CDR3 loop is CASRGDTYEQYF. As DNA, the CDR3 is TGTGCCAGCAGGGGGGACACCTACGAGCAGTACTTC.

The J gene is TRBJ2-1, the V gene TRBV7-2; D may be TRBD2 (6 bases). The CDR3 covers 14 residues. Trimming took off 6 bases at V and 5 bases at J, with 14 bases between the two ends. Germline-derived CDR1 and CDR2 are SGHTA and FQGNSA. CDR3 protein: CASSPTGGNNEQFF. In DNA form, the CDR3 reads TGTGCCAGCAGTCCTACTGGCGGGAACAATGAGCAGTTCTTC.

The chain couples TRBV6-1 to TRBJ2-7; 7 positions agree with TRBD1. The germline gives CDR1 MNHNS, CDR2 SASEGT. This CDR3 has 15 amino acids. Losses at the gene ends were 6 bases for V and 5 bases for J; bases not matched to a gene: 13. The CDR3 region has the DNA TGTGCCAGCAGCCCCCTCACAGGGGTAGGGGACGAGCAGTACTTC. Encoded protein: CASSPLTGVGDEQYF.

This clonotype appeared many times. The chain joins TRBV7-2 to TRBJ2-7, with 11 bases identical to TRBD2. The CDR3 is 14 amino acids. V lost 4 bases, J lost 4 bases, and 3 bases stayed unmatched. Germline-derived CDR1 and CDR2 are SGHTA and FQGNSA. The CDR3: CASSWTSGPYEQYF. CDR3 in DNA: TGTGCCAGCAGCTGGACTAGCGGGCCGTACGAGCAGTACTTC.

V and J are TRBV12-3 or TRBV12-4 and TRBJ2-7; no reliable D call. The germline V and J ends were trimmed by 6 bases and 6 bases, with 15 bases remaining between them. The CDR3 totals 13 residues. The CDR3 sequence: CASSSVSGFEQYF. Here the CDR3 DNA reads TGTGCCAGCAGCTCCGTGTCTGGCTTCGAGCAGTACTTC.

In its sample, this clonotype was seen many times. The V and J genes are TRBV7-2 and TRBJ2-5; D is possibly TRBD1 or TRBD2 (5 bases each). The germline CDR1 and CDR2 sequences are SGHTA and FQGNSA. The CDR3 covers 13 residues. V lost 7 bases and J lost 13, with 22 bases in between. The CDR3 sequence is CASKEPGTISPYF. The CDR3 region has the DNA TGTGCCAGCAAAGAACCGGGGACCATATCTCCGTACTTC. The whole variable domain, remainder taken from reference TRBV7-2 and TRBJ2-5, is GAGVSQSPSNKVTEKGKDVELRCDPISGHTALYWYRQSLGQGLEFLIYFQGNSAPDKSGLPSDRFSAERTGGSVSTLTIQRTQQEDSAVYLCASKEPGTISPYFGPGTRLLVL.

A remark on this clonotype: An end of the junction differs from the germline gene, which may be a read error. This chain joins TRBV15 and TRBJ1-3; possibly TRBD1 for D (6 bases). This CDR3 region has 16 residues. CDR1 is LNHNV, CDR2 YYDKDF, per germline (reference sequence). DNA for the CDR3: TGTGCCACCAGCAGCAGTCGGGCAGGGGTAGGAAACACCATATGTTTT. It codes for CATSSSRAGVGNTICF.

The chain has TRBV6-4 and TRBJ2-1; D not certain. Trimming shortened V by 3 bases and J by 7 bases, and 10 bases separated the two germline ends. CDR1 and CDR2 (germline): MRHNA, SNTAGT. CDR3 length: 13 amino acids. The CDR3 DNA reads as TGTGCCAGCAGTGATTTGCAGGCTAATGAGCAGTTCTTC. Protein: CASSDLQANEQFF.

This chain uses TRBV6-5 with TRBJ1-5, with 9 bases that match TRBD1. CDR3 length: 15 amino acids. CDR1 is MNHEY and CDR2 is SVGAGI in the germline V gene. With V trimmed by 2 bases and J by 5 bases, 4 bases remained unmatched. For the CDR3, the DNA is TGTGCCAGCAGTTACAGGACAGGGGAGGATCAGCCCCAGCATTTT. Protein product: CASSYRTGEDQPQHF.

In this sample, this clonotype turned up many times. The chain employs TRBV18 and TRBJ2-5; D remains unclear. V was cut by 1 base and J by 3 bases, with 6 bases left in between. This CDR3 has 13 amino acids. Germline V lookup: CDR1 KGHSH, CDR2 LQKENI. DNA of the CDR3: TGTGCCAGCTCACCACAAGAGGAAGAGACCCAGTACTTC. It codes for CASSPQEEETQYF.

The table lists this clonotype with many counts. The CDR3 sequence is CASSFGSHYGYTF. The CDR3 DNA is TGTGCCAGCAGCTTCGGTTCCCATTATGGCTACACCTTC. This chain joins TRBV7-2 and TRBJ1-2; D remains unclear. The V gene's germline CDR1 is SGHTA and CDR2 FQGNSA. This CDR3 has 13 residues. Trimming took off 3 bases at V and 5 bases at J, with 10 bases between the two ends.

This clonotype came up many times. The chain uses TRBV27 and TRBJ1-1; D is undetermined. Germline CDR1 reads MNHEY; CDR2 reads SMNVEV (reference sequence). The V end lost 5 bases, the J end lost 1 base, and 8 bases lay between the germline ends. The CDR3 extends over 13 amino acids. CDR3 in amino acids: CASSVYRNTEAFF. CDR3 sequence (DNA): TGTGCCAGCAGTGTCTACCGGAACACTGAAGCTTTCTTT.

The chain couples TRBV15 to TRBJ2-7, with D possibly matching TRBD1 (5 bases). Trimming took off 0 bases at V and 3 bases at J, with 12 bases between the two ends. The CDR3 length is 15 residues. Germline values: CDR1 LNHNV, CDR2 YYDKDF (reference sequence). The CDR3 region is CATSREGASIYEQYF. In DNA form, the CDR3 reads TGTGCCACCAGCAGAGAAGGGGCCTCAATCTACGAGCAGTACTTC. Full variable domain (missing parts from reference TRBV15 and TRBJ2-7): DAMVIQNPRYQVTQFGKPVTLSCSQTLNHNVMYWYQQKSSQAPKLLFHYYDKDFNNEADTPDNFQSRRPNTSFCFLDIRSPGLGDTAMYLCATSREGASIYEQYFGPGTRLTVT.